The 15 T cell receptor beta chains in this list originate from one sample, sequenced in a study of regulatory T cells. The primer mix had 52 TRBV and 13 TRBJ primers. Libraries were prepared by immunoSEQ multiplex PCR; TCRdb keeps only in-frame clonotypes and omits some of them. Of over 20,000 clones in the sample, 90% to 95% were seen once. The sequenced sample was CD8+ T cells sorted from blood. Receptor source: a child aged 2-15 years with CD3G deficiency.

J is TRBJ2-3 and V is TRBV28; D unclear. The germline V gene encodes CDR1 MDHEN and CDR2 SYDVKM. The V end lost 3 bases, the J end lost 6 bases, and 13 bases lay between the germline ends. This CDR3 region has 14 residues. The CDR3 sequence: CASSFGSLRDTQYF. As DNA, the CDR3 is TGTGCCAGCAGTTTTGGTTCCCTAAGGGATACGCAGTATTTT.

This chain connects TRBV6-1 to TRBJ1-1, with D hard to call. The CDR3 has 11 residues. V gave up 1 base and J gave up 4 bases, with 1 base separating them. CDR1 and CDR2 (germline): MNHNS, SASEGT. CDR3 loop: CASSEGTEAFF. The CDR3 DNA reads TGTGCCAGCAGTGAAGGCACTGAAGCTTTCTTT.

The chain couples TRBV6-6 to TRBJ2-7, with 8 nucleotides matching TRBD2. CDR3 length equals 14 residues. The J segment lost 5 bases and the V segment lost 6 bases, leaving 9 bases of the junction unmatched. Germline lookup yields CDR1 MNHNY and CDR2 SVGAGI (reference sequence). CDR3 in amino acids: CASSTGGGRNEQYF. The CDR3 DNA reads TGTGCCAGCAGCACGGGCGGGGGGCGGAACGAGCAGTACTTC.

The chain links TRBV28 to TRBJ2-7, with TRBD1 as a possible D gene (7 bases). Per germline, CDR1 MDHEN and CDR2 SYDVKM. This CDR3 is built from 17 residues. V was cut by 4 bases and J by 12 bases, with 31 bases left in between. CDR3 coding DNA: TGTGCCAGCAGTTCCCTACATTTTGGGGGGCCAGGGGGAGTTCTGTACTTC. Its protein is CASSSLHFGGPGGVLYF.

This chain joins TRBV27 and TRBJ1-1; 9 bases agree with TRBD1. The CDR3 extends over 14 amino acids. The V and J ends lost 7 bases and 2 bases, in that order; junction bases with no gene match: 5. Germline lookup yields CDR1 MNHEY and CDR2 SMNVEV (reference sequence). CDR3 loop: CASKTGGANTEAFF. The CDR3 DNA is TGTGCCAGCAAAACAGGGGGCGCCAACACTGAAGCTTTCTTT.

The chain combines TRBV28 with TRBJ2-7, with 9 bases fitting TRBD1. The V segment lost 5 bases and the J segment 3 bases; nucleotides outside the gene matches: 5. Germline values: CDR1 MDHEN, CDR2 SYDVKM. This CDR3 has 14 amino acids. DNA for the CDR3: TGTGCCAGCAGTCCCGGACAGGGGCTCTACGAGCAGTACTTC. Its protein product is CASSPGQGLYEQYF.

This sequence joins TRBV4-1 and TRBJ1-1; tentatively, D is TRBD1 (6 bases). CDR3 size: 15 residues. V lost 4 bases and J lost 1, with 13 bases in between. The germline CDR1 and CDR2 sequences are MGHRA and YSYEKL. CDR3 in amino acids: CASSPLTGPNTEAFF. Here the CDR3 DNA reads TGCGCCAGCAGCCCCCTCACAGGGCCGAACACTGAAGCTTTCTTT.

This chain connects TRBV7-9 to TRBJ2-4; tentative D call: TRBD2 (6 bases). The germline V gene has CDR1 SEHNR and CDR2 FQNEAQ (reference sequence). The CDR3 is 14 amino acids. Between the trimmed V and J ends, which lost 4 bases and 3 bases, there was a span of 10 bases. The CDR3 is CASSSPSDKNIQYF. CDR3 bases: TGTGCCAGCAGCTCCCCTAGCGACAAAAACATTCAGTACTTC.

The rearrangement joins TRBV5-1 to TRBJ2-7; 12 bases align to TRBD2. Unmatched junction bases numbered 0, after V lost 3 bases and J lost 2 bases. The CDR3 sequence is 14 residues long. The germline gives CDR1 SGHRS, CDR2 YFSETQ. The CDR3 DNA sequence: TGCGCCAGCAGCTGGACTAGCGGGACCTACGAGCAGTACTTC. It translates to CASSWTSGTYEQYF.

V gene TRBV4-1 combines with J gene TRBJ2-7; 9 positions match TRBD2. The length of the CDR3 is 14 residues. J gave up 4 bases and V 6 bases, and 7 bases lay outside the gene matches. Germline CDR1 and CDR2: MGHRA and YSYEKL. The CDR3 protein is CASSPLAGQYEQYF. In nucleotides, the CDR3 is TGCGCCAGCAGTCCGCTAGCGGGACAATACGAGCAGTACTTC.

Points on this clone: Other nucleotide sequences from this sample produce the same CDR3. This chain connects TRBV19 to TRBJ2-3; no definite D call. Per the germline V gene, CDR1 is LNHDA and CDR2 is SQIVND (reference sequence). The CDR3 contains 14 residues. V was clipped by 8 bases and J by 1 base, with 13 bases between them. The chain's CDR3 is CASSGLGGTDTQYF. In nucleotides, the CDR3 is TGTGCCAGTTCTGGGCTAGGCGGCACAGATACGCAGTATTTT.

This clone was detected once. The J gene is TRBJ1-1, the V gene TRBV28; D remains ambiguous. The CDR3 loop spans 13 amino acids. Looked up from germline, CDR1 is MDHEN and CDR2 is SYDVKM. Trimming shortened V by 2 bases and J by 5 bases, and 9 bases separated the two germline ends. The CDR3 loop is CASSLGSGTEAFF. CDR3 coding DNA: TGTGCCAGCAGTTTAGGTTCGGGAACTGAAGCTTTCTTT.

This chain joins TRBV6-1 and TRBJ1-1, with D unresolved. Germline CDR1 MNHNS, CDR2 SASEGT. V lost 11 bases and J 11 bases, leaving 24 bases between the germline ends. The CDR3 extends over 13 amino acids. The CDR3 is CAADPSGTSLAFF. CDR3 in DNA: TGTGCCGCCGACCCCTCAGGTACCTCCCTGGCTTTCTTT.

The chain uses TRBV6-1 and TRBJ2-7; D is unclear. V lost 3 bases, J lost 1 base, and 13 bases lay in between. Germline assignment: CDR1 MNHNS and CDR2 SASEGT. This CDR3 has 15 amino acids. The CDR3 sequence: CASSDGTALSYEQYF. CDR3 coding DNA: TGTGCCAGCAGTGACGGAACTGCCCTTTCCTACGAGCAGTACTTC.

The rearrangement links TRBV7-9 to TRBJ2-3, with 7 bases aligning to TRBD1. The length of the CDR3 is 16 residues. The germline V gene encodes CDR1 SEHNR and CDR2 FQNEAQ (reference sequence). The trim removed 5 bases at V and 2 bases at J, leaving 10 bases unmatched. The CDR3 coding sequence is TGTGCCAGCAGCCCCATGGGACAGATCTTCACAGATACGCAGTATTTT. This codes for CASSPMGQIFTDTQYF.